The next 12 T cell receptor beta chains were all read from a single sample in a study of radiotherapy plus CTLA-4 blockade in lung cancer. Some clones are missing from TCRdb's copy, which holds only in-frame ones; the method was immunoSEQ multiplex PCR. The sample records some 62,000 clones, 70% to 80% being singletons. This material consisted of peripheral blood, taken from a patient treated with radiotherapy plus ipilimumab. These receptors originate from a human donor with non-small cell lung cancer who had a complete response to radiotherapy plus ipilimumab.

The rearrangement uses TRBV11-2 and TRBJ1-6; D is possibly TRBD1 (6 bases). The CDR3 covers 16 residues. V was shortened by 1 base and J by 7 bases, with 14 bases between the two germline ends. From germline, CDR1 is SGHAT and CDR2 FQNNGV. As DNA, the CDR3 is TGTGCCAGCAGCTTAGCAGCGGGGGCTAGGAATTCACCCCTCCACTTT. This encodes CASSLAAGARNSPLHF.

The chain employs TRBV23-1 and TRBJ1-2; a possible D gene is TRBD1 (6 bases). TRBV23-1 is recorded as an ORF, its role being uncertain. The ends were cut back, 2 bases at V and 4 bases at J, with 8 bases in the middle. This CDR3 is built from 13 residues. CDR3 loop: CASSQTGFYGYTF. The DNA of the CDR3 is TGCGCCAGCAGTCAAACAGGGTTCTATGGCTACACCTTC.

This chain uses TRBV6-1 with TRBJ2-6, with a weak D call TRBD1 (5 bases). This CDR3 contains 19 residues. Germline V CDR1 and CDR2: MNHNS, SASEGT. The V gene lost 1 base and the J gene lost 1 base, with 17 bases spanning the gap. In DNA form, the CDR3 reads TGTGCCAGCAGTGAAGTTGAAGGGCAGGGAAGGTCTGGGGCCAACGTCCTGACTTTC. This translates into CASSEVEGQGRSGANVLTF.

The chain carries TRBV14 and TRBJ2-7, with 7 bases aligning to TRBD2. V trimming: 1 base; J trimming: 5 bases; junction bases outside the gene matches: 20. The CDR3 has 19 amino acids. Germline CDR1 reads SGHDN; CDR2 reads FVKESK. The CDR3 region has the DNA TGTGCCAGCAGCCAAGGATTTCCGTCTAGCGGAGCCATTTCCGACGAGCAGTACGTC. It specifies CASSQGFPSSGAISDEQYV.

The rearrangement links TRBV30 to TRBJ1-6; 9 bases are shared with TRBD1. The CDR3 is 13 amino acids. Germline assignment: CDR1 GTSNPN and CDR2 SVGIG (reference sequence). The V segment lost 3 bases and the J segment 15 bases; nucleotides outside the gene matches: 9. In nucleotides, the CDR3 is TGTGCCTGGAGAGCCGGGACAGGGAATAGCCTCCACTTT. This sequence encodes CAWRAGTGNSLHF.

This clone was picked up a small number of times. The chain employs TRBV27 and TRBJ2-5; possibly TRBD2 for D (6 bases). Germline lookup yields CDR1 MNHEY and CDR2 SMNVEV (reference sequence). V lost 2 bases to trimming and J lost 4 bases, with 14 bases between them. The CDR3 totals 15 residues. This CDR3 reads CASSLGGTAGETQYF. DNA for the CDR3: TGTGCCAGCAGTTTAGGGGGGACGGCGGGAGAGACCCAGTACTTC.

V gene TRBV5-6 combines with J gene TRBJ1-1; weak D call: TRBD1 (5 bases). With 2 bases removed from V and 4 bases from J, the gap between germline ends came to 9 bases. The length of the CDR3 is 13 residues. Germline V gene data show CDR1 as SGHDT and CDR2 as YYEEEE. The CDR3 spells CASSFGGATEAFF. The CDR3 DNA sequence: TGTGCCAGCAGCTTTGGTGGGGCCACTGAAGCTTTCTTT.

The chain has TRBV18 and TRBJ2-3, with 10 bases fitting TRBD2. Trimming cost V 2 bases and J 5 bases; bases outside gene matches: 7. Germline V gives CDR1 KGHSH, CDR2 LQKENI. The CDR3 totals 16 residues. CDR3 DNA: TGTGCCAGCTCACCAAGAGGACTAGCGGTTGTAGATACGCAGTATTTT. This sequence encodes CASSPRGLAVVDTQYF. The full variable domain, completed using reference TRBV18 and TRBJ2-3, is NAGVMQNPRHLVRRRGQEARLRCSPMKGHSHVYWYRQLPEEGLKFMVYLQKENIIDESGMPKERFSAEFPKEGPSILRIQQVVRGDSAAYFCASSPRGLAVVDTQYFGPGTRLTVL.

V and J are TRBV14 and TRBJ1-1; 9 bases fit TRBD1. Germline CDR1 and CDR2: SGHDN and FVKESK. V shed 0 bases and J 10 bases; nucleotides not matched to a gene: 12. The CDR3 is 16 residues long. The CDR3 sequence: CASSQDWGQGPRGAFF. As DNA, the CDR3 is TGTGCCAGCAGCCAAGATTGGGGACAGGGTCCAAGGGGAGCTTTCTTT.

The V and J genes are TRBV25-1 and TRBJ2-2; possible D gene TRBD2, 6 bases. CDR1 and CDR2 from the germline V gene are MGHDK and SYGVNS. V lost 11 bases, J lost 8 bases, and 9 bases lay in between. The CDR3 totals 10 residues. The CDR3 nucleotides are TGTGCCTGGGAGGTGGGGGAGCTGTTTTTT. Translating it yields CAWEVGELFF. Full variable domain (outside the CDR3, taken from reference TRBV25-1 and TRBJ2-2): EADIYQTPRYLVIGTGKKITLECSQTMGHDKMYWYQQDPGMELHLIHYSYGVNSTEKGDLSSESTVSRIRTEHFPLTLESARPSHTSQYLCAWEVGELFFGEGSRLTVL.

The genes are TRBV2 and TRBJ2-1, with 9 bases aligning to TRBD1. V lost 0 bases, J lost 14 bases, and 11 bases stayed unmatched. This CDR3 is built from 15 residues. Germline V gene lookup returns CDR1 SNHLY and CDR2 FYNNEI. CDR3 protein: CASSEAGLLTGGEFF. DNA for the CDR3: TGTGCCAGCAGTGAAGCCGGTCTGTTGACAGGGGGGGAGTTCTTC. The entire variable domain, with the rest obtained from reference TRBV2 and TRBJ2-1, is as follows: EPEVTQTPSHQVTQMGQEVILRCVPISNHLYFYWYRQILGQKVEFLVSFYNNEISEKSEIFDDQFSVERPDGSNFTLKIRSTKLEDSAMYFCASSEAGLLTGGEFFGPGTRLTVL.

This clone occurred a few times. V gene TRBV7-9 combines with J gene TRBJ1-5; D unresolved. The germline CDR1 and CDR2 sequences are SEHNR and FQNEAQ (reference sequence). V was trimmed by 2 bases and J by 5 bases, leaving 10 bases between them. The CDR3 contains 14 residues. Here the CDR3 reads CASSLLGSDQPQHF. The CDR3 DNA follows: TGTGCCAGCAGCTTACTTGGGTCGGATCAGCCCCAGCATTTT.